The 14 T cell receptor beta chains below all came from one sample that was sequenced in a study of blood T cell repertoires in COVID-19. Profiling relied on immunoSEQ multiplex PCR, and the TCRdb table lists in-frame clones only, not all of them. In the table there are under 250,000 clones, approximately 84% of which are singletons. Sequencing was carried out using peripheral blood. The source of these receptors is a woman older than 75 with acute or convalescent COVID-19.

The V gene is TRBV18, the J gene TRBJ1-1; no firm D call. Per germline, CDR1 KGHSH and CDR2 LQKENI. The CDR3 extends over 16 amino acids. Trimming took 3 bases from V and 1 from J, leaving 15 bases between them. The CDR3 reads CASSPSREGWNTEAFF. CDR3 in DNA: TGTGCCAGCTCACCGAGTCGAGAGGGCTGGAACACTGAAGCTTTCTTT.

The rearrangement uses TRBV5-1 and TRBJ2-5, with D tentatively TRBD1 (6 bases). Germline V CDR1 and CDR2: SGHRS, YFSETQ. This CDR3 is built from 14 residues. Trimming took off 3 bases at V and 5 bases at J, with 14 bases between the two ends. The CDR3 bases are TGCGCCAGCAGCTCCCAGGGGTTCGGGGAGACCCAGTACTTC. Protein sequence: CASSSQGFGETQYF.

The chain is built from TRBV5-6 and TRBJ1-5, with 7 bases identical to TRBD1. CDR3 length: 16 residues. The V and J ends lost 3 bases and 5 bases, in that order; junction bases with no gene match: 11. CDR1 and CDR2 (germline): SGHDT, YYEEEE. The CDR3: CASSSYTGTAHQPQHF. DNA for the CDR3: TGTGCCAGCAGCTCCTACACCGGGACAGCGCATCAGCCCCAGCATTTT.

This clone has just one count. The chain carries TRBV6-5 and TRBJ1-1; 7 bases are shared with TRBD1. J was trimmed by 6 bases and V by 2 bases; bases with no gene match: 3. This CDR3 has 13 residues. The V gene's germline CDR1 is MNHEY and CDR2 SVGAGI. CDR3 coding DNA: TGTGCCAGCAGTTACCGAGACAGGGCTGAAGCTTTCTTT. This gives the protein CASSYRDRAEAFF.

This clone occurred a few times. The chain has TRBV3-1 (or the pseudogene TRBV3-2) and TRBJ2-7; 8 bases are shared with TRBD2. The germline V gene encodes CDR1 LGHDT and CDR2 YNNKEL (reference sequence). The CDR3 consists of 14 residues. V was clipped by 2 bases and J by 7 bases; unmatched bases: 7. CDR3 nucleotide sequence: TGTGCCAGCAGCCAACGGGAGGGAGCGGGGGAGCAGTACTTC. Amino acids: CASSQREGAGEQYF.

This chain joins TRBV12-3 or TRBV12-4 and TRBJ1-2; D might be TRBD1 (6 bases). Trimming shortened V by 5 bases and J by 8 bases, and 15 bases separated the two germline ends. The CDR3 covers 13 residues. The CDR3 DNA follows: TGTGCCAGCAGTCCCAGAACGCAGGGGGGCTACACCTTC. Translation: CASSPRTQGGYTF.

The chain has TRBV7-2 and TRBJ2-7; 7 nucleotides line up with TRBD1. The CDR3 length is 16 residues. The V segment lost 5 bases and the J segment 6 bases; nucleotides outside the gene matches: 16. Per germline, CDR1 SGHTA and CDR2 FQGNSA. The DNA for the CDR3 is TGTGCCAGCAGCACCCGAAAGACAGGGCCCGCCGGCGAGCAGTACTTC. It codes for CASSTRKTGPAGEQYF.

The chain combines TRBV7-9 with TRBJ1-5; no clear D. This CDR3 region has 14 residues. V lost 4 bases to trimming and J lost 7 bases, with 14 bases between them. Germline CDR1 is SEHNR and CDR2 is FQNEAQ (reference sequence). The CDR3 coding sequence is TGTGCCAGCAGCTCACGGGGATCTGGACAGCCCCAGCATTTT. Protein product: CASSSRGSGQPQHF.

This chain uses TRBV19 with TRBJ2-1; TRBD1 matches 10 bases. Per germline, CDR1 LNHDA and CDR2 SQIVND (reference sequence). The CDR3 sequence is 13 residues long. V lost 10 bases to trimming and J lost 7 bases; unmatched junction nucleotides: 7. The CDR3 spells CATRDRGSNEQFF. The CDR3 nucleotides read TGTGCCACAAGGGACAGGGGAAGTAATGAGCAGTTCTTC.

The chain is built from TRBV5-5 and TRBJ2-3; tentative D call: TRBD2 (5 bases). Per germline, CDR1 SGHKS and CDR2 YYEKEE (reference sequence). The CDR3 is 14 residues long. V was trimmed by 4 bases and J by 0 bases, leaving 9 bases between them. This CDR3 is CASSRGLSTDTQYF. CDR3 DNA: TGTGCCAGCAGCCGAGGACTCAGCACAGATACGCAGTATTTT.

This chain links TRBV12-3 or TRBV12-4 with TRBJ2-5, with D possibly being TRBD2 (6 bases). V shed 5 bases and J shed 0 bases, with 7 bases lying between them. This CDR3 has 13 residues. The CDR3 spells CASSRGNQETQYF. The CDR3 bases are TGTGCCAGCAGTCGCGGGAACCAAGAGACCCAGTACTTC.

This rearrangement joins TRBV30 to TRBJ2-1; TRBD1 might be the D (5 bases). Germline loops: CDR1 GTSNPN, CDR2 SVGIG (reference sequence). V was trimmed by 2 bases and J by 0 bases, leaving 11 bases between them. The CDR3 contains 15 residues. The CDR3 bases are TGTGCCTGGAGTAGGGGCCGGAGCTCCTACAATGAGCAGTTCTTC. The encoded protein is CAWSRGRSSYNEQFF.

The rearrangement links TRBV6-5 to TRBJ1-2; 9 nucleotides line up with TRBD1. The CDR3 spans 14 residues. Germline assignment: CDR1 MNHEY and CDR2 SVGAGI. V trimming: 7 bases; J trimming: 3 bases; junction bases outside the gene matches: 6. CDR3 nucleotides: TGTGCCAGCACTAGGGACAGGGCAGACTATGGCTACACCTTC. Its protein product is CASTRDRADYGYTF.

The V and J genes are TRBV5-8 and TRBJ1-4; possibly TRBD1 for D (6 bases). The germline V and J ends were trimmed by 7 bases and 1 base, with 29 bases remaining between them. Germline V gene sequence: CDR1 SGHTS, CDR2 YDEGEE. CDR3 size: 20 residues. CDR3 amino acids: CASPYGRVQGSFLTNEKLFF. The CDR3 region has the DNA TGTGCCAGCCCCTACGGCCGGGTACAGGGCTCCTTCCTAACTAATGAAAAACTGTTTTTT.